This TCR beta chain was identified during a study of post-analysis software for immune sequencing data. General study results and limits: Significantly lower normalized Chao1 diversity was seen in multiple sclerosis patients than in controls. Strong co-clustering by F measure linked samples that shared a preparation batch. Relative to controls, patients had a few TRBV segments at higher frequency, with TRBV5-6, TRBV5-1 and TRBV20-1 among these.

Tagging with unique molecular identifiers was a feature of the TCR beta cDNA libraries. TCRdb re-called the PCR reads through MiXCR, storing one row per CDR3 protein. Of under 900,000 distinct CDR3 sequences detected, approximately 53% appear once; the ten largest clones hold 4.6%. V was clipped by 5 bases and J by 2 bases; unmatched bases: 4. Germline CDR1 MRHNA, CDR2 SNTAGT. This CDR3 contains 15 residues. In the case of this clonotype: What it binds is unknown.

Sequencing was carried out using blood. The receptor was derived from a girl between 10 and 17 years old with multiple sclerosis. The chain employs TRBV6-4 and TRBJ1-2, with 11 bases that match TRBD1. The CDR3 coding sequence is TGTGCCAGCAGTATCCGGACAGGGGGCAACTATGGCTACACCTTC. Amino acid sequence: CASSIRTGGNYGYTF.